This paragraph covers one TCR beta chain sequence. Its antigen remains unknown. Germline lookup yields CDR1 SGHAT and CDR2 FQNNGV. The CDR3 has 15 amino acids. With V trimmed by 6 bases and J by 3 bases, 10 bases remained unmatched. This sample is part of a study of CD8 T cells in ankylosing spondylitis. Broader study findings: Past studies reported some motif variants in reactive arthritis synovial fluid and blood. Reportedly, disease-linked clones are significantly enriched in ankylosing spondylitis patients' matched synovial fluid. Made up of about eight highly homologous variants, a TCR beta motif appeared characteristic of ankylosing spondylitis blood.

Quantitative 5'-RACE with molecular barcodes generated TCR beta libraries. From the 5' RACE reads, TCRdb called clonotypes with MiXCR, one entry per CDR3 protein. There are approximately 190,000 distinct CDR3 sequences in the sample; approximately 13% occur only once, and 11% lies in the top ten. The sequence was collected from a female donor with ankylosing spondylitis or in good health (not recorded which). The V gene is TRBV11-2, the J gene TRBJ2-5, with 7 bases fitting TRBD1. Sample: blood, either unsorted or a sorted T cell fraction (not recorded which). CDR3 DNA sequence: TGTGCCAGCAGACCTCACCCTGGACAGGAAGAGACCCAGTACTTC. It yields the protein CASRPHPGQEETQYF.